This T cell receptor (beta chain) comes out of a study of CD8+ T cells in alopecia areata. About the study: The drug, oral tofacitinib, was given to treated patients at 5 to 10 mg twice daily.

Once RNA had been extracted, it was reverse transcribed into cDNA to act as the sequencing template. Libraries were prepared by immunoSEQ multiplex PCR; TCRdb keeps only in-frame clonotypes and omits some of them. Of around 200,000 clones listed, around 66% are singletons. Treatment here: oral pan-JAK inhibitor, 5-10 mg twice daily. Sampling of alopecia areata patients yielded lesional scalp punch biopsies as well as peripheral blood. The germline CDR1 and CDR2 sequences are DFQATT and SNEGSKA (reference sequence). CDR3 length: 10 residues. V lost 6 bases to trimming and J lost 7 bases, with 9 bases between them.

The gene calls are TRBV20-1 and TRBJ1-2; no clear D. This TCR derives from a human donor with alopecia areata. The sequencing here drew on CD4+ T cells sorted from blood, taken at week 4, from a patient treated with tofacitinib. This chain's CDR3 is CSAESRGYTF. The CDR3 DNA is TGCAGTGCCGAATCTCGTGGCTACACCTTC.